A selection of T cell receptor beta chains follows, all from one sample in a study of cytomegalovirus exposure and HLA in healthy donors. Generated by immunoSEQ multiplex PCR, the TCRdb table keeps only in-frame clones and is missing some. The table records some 170,000 clones, approximately 96% of them present only once. Sequenced sample: PBMCs. Receptor source: a young woman in good health and CMV-seronegative. Both conserved end residues are part of each CDR3. D genes are given only for firm matches. Clone size, where shown, is once, few, many, or a class for clones that have expanded.

j_call: TRBJ1-6
clone_size: NA
v_call: TRBV4-3
d_call: TRBD1
cdr3_aa: CASSQGTGNSPLHF
cdr3_nt: TGCGCCAGCAGCCAAGGGACAGGGAATTCACCCCTCCACTTT

j_call: TRBJ1-1
clone_size: NA
v_call: TRBV6-1
d_call: NA
cdr3_aa: CASSGGPQTPLNTEAFF
cdr3_nt: TGTGCCAGCAGTGGGGGGCCACAGACCCCACTTAACACTGAAGCTTTCTTT

j_call: TRBJ2-1
clone_size: NA
v_call: TRBV5-4
d_call: NA
cdr3_aa: CASSSHPPGHDLYNEQFF
cdr3_nt: TGTGCCAGCAGCTCACACCCCCCGGGACACGACCTATACAATGAGCAGTTCTTC

j_call: TRBJ2-5
clone_size: NA
v_call: TRBV2
d_call: TRBD1
cdr3_aa: CASSGGGWGETQYF
cdr3_nt: TGTGCCAGCAGTGGAGGGGGCTGGGGAGAGACCCAGTACTTC

j_call: TRBJ1-4
clone_size: NA
v_call: TRBV2
d_call: TRBD1
cdr3_aa: CASVTSLTGTGANEKLFF
cdr3_nt: TGTGCCAGCGTCACCTCCCTAACCGGGACAGGGGCTAATGAAAAACTGTTTTTT

j_call: TRBJ2-2
clone_size: NA
v_call: TRBV11-3
d_call: NA
cdr3_aa: CASSLDLVAGELFF
cdr3_nt: TGTGCCAGCAGCTTAGATTTGGTAGCCGGGGAGCTGTTTTTT

j_call: TRBJ2-1
clone_size: NA
v_call: TRBV19
d_call: TRBD2
cdr3_aa: CASSYLAGGNEQFF
cdr3_nt: TGTGCCAGTAGTTATCTAGCGGGGGGAAATGAGCAGTTCTTC

j_call: TRBJ2-1
clone_size: NA
v_call: TRBV5-1
d_call: TRBD2
cdr3_aa: CASSQGLAGVGNEQFF
cdr3_nt: TGCGCCAGCAGCCAGGGACTAGCGGGGGTTGGCAATGAGCAGTTCTTC

j_call: TRBJ1-6
clone_size: NA
v_call: TRBV6-5
d_call: TRBD1
cdr3_aa: CASTLDRFNSPLHF
cdr3_nt: TGTGCCAGCACCTTGGACAGGTTTAATTCACCCCTCCACTTT

j_call: TRBJ2-5
clone_size: few
v_call: TRBV12-5
d_call: TRBD2
cdr3_aa: CASGREREAQETQYF
cdr3_nt: TGTGCTAGTGGTCGGGAGCGGGAGGCTCAAGAGACCCAGTACTTC

j_call: TRBJ2-2
clone_size: NA
v_call: TRBV29-1
d_call: NA
cdr3_aa: CSVEGRNTGELFF
cdr3_nt: TGCAGCGTTGAGGGCAGGAACACCGGGGAGCTGTTTTTT

j_call: TRBJ1-5
clone_size: NA
v_call: TRBV4-2
d_call: TRBD1
cdr3_aa: CASSQLTGGHQPQHF
cdr3_nt: TGTGCCAGCAGCCAATTGACAGGGGGCCATCAGCCCCAGCATTTT

j_call: TRBJ2-7
clone_size: NA
v_call: TRBV27
d_call: TRBD2
cdr3_aa: CASSPRTSGAYEQYF
cdr3_nt: TGTGCCAGCAGTCCCAGGACTAGCGGGGCCTACGAGCAGTACTTC

j_call: TRBJ2-1
clone_size: few
v_call: TRBV29-1
d_call: NA
cdr3_aa: CSVLGVPNNEQFF
cdr3_nt: TGCAGCGTTTTAGGGGTCCCGAACAATGAGCAGTTCTTC

j_call: TRBJ1-1
clone_size: NA
v_call: TRBV18
d_call: NA
cdr3_aa: CASSPQGADMNTEAFF
cdr3_nt: TGTGCCAGCTCACCTCAAGGGGCAGACATGAACACTGAAGCTTTCTTT

j_call: TRBJ2-4
clone_size: NA
v_call: TRBV6-1
d_call: TRBD2
cdr3_aa: CAITTSGGKNIQYF
cdr3_nt: TGTGCCATTACGACTAGCGGGGGCAAAAACATTCAGTACTTC

j_call: TRBJ2-3
clone_size: NA
v_call: TRBV7-2
d_call: TRBD1
cdr3_aa: CASRRTGVSTDTQYF
cdr3_nt: TGTGCCAGCAGACGGACAGGGGTTAGCACAGATACGCAGTATTTT

j_call: TRBJ2-3
clone_size: NA
v_call: TRBV9
d_call: TRBD2
cdr3_aa: CASSSSSGGSTDTQYF
cdr3_nt: TGTGCCAGCAGCTCCTCTAGCGGGGGGAGCACAGATACGCAGTATTTT

j_call: TRBJ1-5
clone_size: NA
v_call: TRBV10-3
d_call: NA
cdr3_aa: CAISESQGVVSNQPQHF
cdr3_nt: TGTGCCATCAGTGAGTCACAGGGAGTGGTAAGCAATCAGCCCCAGCATTTT

j_call: TRBJ2-6
clone_size: NA
v_call: TRBV18
d_call: TRBD2
cdr3_aa: CASSPGLQDSGANVLTF
cdr3_nt: TGTGCCAGCTCACCGGGACTACAAGACTCTGGGGCCAACGTCCTGACTTTC

j_call: TRBJ2-7
clone_size: NA
v_call: TRBV14
d_call: NA
cdr3_aa: CASSQSGLDRFYEQYF
cdr3_nt: TGTGCCAGCAGCCAAAGTGGGCTAGACAGGTTCTACGAGCAGTACTTC

j_call: TRBJ2-7
clone_size: NA
v_call: TRBV6-5
d_call: NA
cdr3_aa: CASTDRYEQYF
cdr3_nt: TGTGCCAGCACCGACAGATACGAGCAGTACTTC

j_call: TRBJ1-1
clone_size: NA
v_call: TRBV25-1
d_call: NA
cdr3_aa: CASTRGGFGTEAFF
cdr3_nt: TGTGCCAGCACCCGGGGAGGGTTTGGCACTGAAGCTTTCTTT

j_call: TRBJ1-2
clone_size: NA
v_call: TRBV5-1
d_call: NA
cdr3_aa: CASSLDGDYGYTF
cdr3_nt: TGCGCCAGCAGCTTGGACGGAGACTATGGCTACACCTTC

j_call: TRBJ1-1
clone_size: NA
v_call: TRBV7-3
d_call: NA
cdr3_aa: CASSLSESPDEAFF
cdr3_nt: TGTGCCAGCAGCTTGAGCGAGAGCCCAGATGAAGCTTTCTTT

j_call: TRBJ1-1
clone_size: NA
v_call: TRBV27
d_call: NA
cdr3_aa: CASSFGGEAFF
cdr3_nt: TGTGCCAGCAGTTTTGGAGGGGAAGCTTTCTTT

j_call: TRBJ2-5
clone_size: NA
v_call: TRBV7-3
d_call: NA
cdr3_aa: CASSLGGAEETQYF
cdr3_nt: TGTGCCAGCAGCTTAGGGGGGGCAGAAGAGACCCAGTACTTC

j_call: TRBJ2-3
clone_size: NA
v_call: TRBV5-1
d_call: NA
cdr3_aa: CASSHGLGSGTDTQYF
cdr3_nt: TGCGCCAGCAGCCACGGACTGGGCTCGGGCACAGATACGCAGTATTTT

j_call: TRBJ2-3
clone_size: NA
v_call: TRBV25-1
d_call: NA
cdr3_aa: CASSLLTGNTDTQYF
cdr3_nt: TGTGCCAGCAGCTTATTAACAGGGAATACAGATACGCAGTATTTT

j_call: TRBJ2-1
clone_size: NA
v_call: TRBV21-1
d_call: NA
cdr3_aa: CASVAGENEQFF
cdr3_nt: TGTGCCAGCGTCGCAGGGGAGAATGAGCAGTTCTTC

j_call: TRBJ1-2
clone_size: NA
v_call: TRBV5-4
d_call: TRBD1
cdr3_aa: CASSPGQVGYTF
cdr3_nt: TGTGCCAGCAGCCCGGGACAGGTTGGCTACACCTTC

j_call: TRBJ2-5
clone_size: NA
v_call: TRBV9
d_call: TRBD2
cdr3_aa: CASSVGPSGGWLETQYF
cdr3_nt: TGTGCCAGCAGCGTAGGCCCTAGCGGGGGTTGGTTGGAGACCCAGTACTTC

j_call: TRBJ1-6
clone_size: NA
v_call: TRBV6-5
d_call: TRBD1
cdr3_aa: CASSYNRGDNSPLHF
cdr3_nt: TGTGCCAGCAGTTACAACAGGGGAGATAATTCACCCCTCCACTTT

j_call: TRBJ1-2
clone_size: NA
v_call: TRBV9
d_call: TRBD1
cdr3_aa: CASRKTGGGYGYTF
cdr3_nt: TGTGCCAGCAGAAAAACAGGGGGAGGCTATGGCTACACCTTC

j_call: TRBJ1-2
clone_size: few
v_call: TRBV19
d_call: NA
cdr3_aa: CASSVTGYGYTF
cdr3_nt: TGTGCCAGTAGTGTAACAGGGTATGGCTACACCTTC

j_call: TRBJ2-5
clone_size: NA
v_call: TRBV10-3
d_call: TRBD2
cdr3_aa: CAISEFGLAGGETQYF
cdr3_nt: TGTGCCATCAGTGAGTTCGGACTAGCGGGGGGAGAGACCCAGTACTTC

j_call: TRBJ2-3
clone_size: NA
v_call: TRBV7-8
d_call: NA
cdr3_aa: CASSLASYITDTQYF
cdr3_nt: TGTGCCAGCAGCTTAGCTAGCTATATTACAGATACGCAGTATTTT

j_call: TRBJ2-7
clone_size: NA
v_call: TRBV18
d_call: NA
cdr3_aa: CASSSDSRTYEQYF
cdr3_nt: TGTGCCAGCTCATCGGACAGCCGAACCTACGAGCAGTACTTC

j_call: TRBJ2-7
clone_size: NA
v_call: TRBV5-1
d_call: NA
cdr3_aa: CASSYTNEASRRQYF
cdr3_nt: TGCGCCAGCAGCTACACAAACGAAGCTTCCCGGAGGCAGTACTTC

j_call: TRBJ1-2
clone_size: NA
v_call: TRBV28
d_call: NA
cdr3_aa: CASSLTVNNYGYTF
cdr3_nt: TGTGCCAGCAGTTTGACAGTTAATAACTATGGCTACACCTTC

j_call: TRBJ2-3
clone_size: once
v_call: TRBV6-5
d_call: NA
cdr3_aa: CASSLTDYTDTQYF
cdr3_nt: TGTGCCAGCAGTCTGACGGACTACACAGATACGCAGTATTTT

j_call: TRBJ1-4
clone_size: NA
v_call: TRBV19
d_call: NA
cdr3_aa: CASSRQGTSPRLFF
cdr3_nt: TGTGCCAGTAGCCGACAAGGAACCTCTCCCAGACTGTTTTTT